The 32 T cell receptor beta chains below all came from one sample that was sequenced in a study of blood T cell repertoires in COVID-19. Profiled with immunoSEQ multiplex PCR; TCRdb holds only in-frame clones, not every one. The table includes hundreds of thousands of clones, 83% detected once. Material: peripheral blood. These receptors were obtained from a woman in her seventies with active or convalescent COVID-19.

In nucleotides, the CDR3 is TGTGCCAGCAGCGCCTCACTAGCGGGGGGGCCCCATGAGCAGTTCTTC. Protein sequence: CASSASLAGGPHEQFF. This chain joins TRBV5-4 and TRBJ2-1, with 13 bases lining up with TRBD2. The J segment lost 8 bases and the V segment lost 4 bases, leaving 9 bases of the junction unmatched. Germline-derived CDR1 and CDR2 are SGHNT and YYREEE (reference sequence). The CDR3 length is 16 residues.

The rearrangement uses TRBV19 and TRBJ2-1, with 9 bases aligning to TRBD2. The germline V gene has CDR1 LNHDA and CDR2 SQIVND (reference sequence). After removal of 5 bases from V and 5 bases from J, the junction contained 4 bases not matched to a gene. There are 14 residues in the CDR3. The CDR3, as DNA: TGTGCCAGTAGTTTAGCGGGAGTCCACAATGAGCAGTTCTTC. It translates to CASSLAGVHNEQFF.

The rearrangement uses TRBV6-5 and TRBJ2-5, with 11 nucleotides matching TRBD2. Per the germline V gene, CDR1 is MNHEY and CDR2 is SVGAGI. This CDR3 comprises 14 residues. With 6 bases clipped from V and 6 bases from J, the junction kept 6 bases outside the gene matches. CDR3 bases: TGTGCCAGCAGCTTAGCGGGAGGGCCGAAGACCCAGTACTTC. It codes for CASSLAGGPKTQYF.

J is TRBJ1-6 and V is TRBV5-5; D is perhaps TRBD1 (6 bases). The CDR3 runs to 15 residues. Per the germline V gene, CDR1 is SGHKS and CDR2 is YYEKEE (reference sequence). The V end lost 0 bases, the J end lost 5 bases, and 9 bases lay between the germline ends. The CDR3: CASSLGPGDNSPLHF. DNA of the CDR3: TGTGCCAGCAGCTTGGGACCAGGGGATAATTCACCCCTCCACTTT.

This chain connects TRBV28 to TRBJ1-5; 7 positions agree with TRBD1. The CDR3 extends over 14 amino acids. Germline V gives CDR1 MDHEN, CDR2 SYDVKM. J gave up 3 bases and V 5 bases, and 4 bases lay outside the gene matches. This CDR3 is CASSGQEFNQPQHF. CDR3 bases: TGTGCCAGCAGTGGACAGGAGTTCAATCAGCCCCAGCATTTT.

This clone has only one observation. The CDR3 here is CASSMDRGRDGYTF. The DNA for the CDR3 is TGTGCCAGTAGTATGGACAGGGGGCGTGATGGCTACACCTTC. The chain combines TRBV19 with TRBJ1-2, with TRBD1 matching 11 bases. The CDR3 totals 14 residues. CDR1 is LNHDA and CDR2 is SQIVND in the germline V gene (reference sequence). Germline trimming cut 3 bases from V and 6 bases from J; bases unmatched to any gene: 3.

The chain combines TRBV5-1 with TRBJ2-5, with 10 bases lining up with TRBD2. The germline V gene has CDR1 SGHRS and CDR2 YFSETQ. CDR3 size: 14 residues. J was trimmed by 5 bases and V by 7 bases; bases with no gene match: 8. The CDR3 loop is CASLSGGAGETQYF. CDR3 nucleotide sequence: TGCGCCAGCCTCAGCGGGGGGGCTGGTGAGACCCAGTACTTC.

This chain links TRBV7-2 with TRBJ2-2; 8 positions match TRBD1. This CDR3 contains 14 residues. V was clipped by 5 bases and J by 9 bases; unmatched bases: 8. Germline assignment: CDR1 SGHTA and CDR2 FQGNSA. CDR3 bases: TGTGCCAGCAGCGAGGACAGGGCGTACCGGGAGCTGTTTTTT. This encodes CASSEDRAYRELFF.

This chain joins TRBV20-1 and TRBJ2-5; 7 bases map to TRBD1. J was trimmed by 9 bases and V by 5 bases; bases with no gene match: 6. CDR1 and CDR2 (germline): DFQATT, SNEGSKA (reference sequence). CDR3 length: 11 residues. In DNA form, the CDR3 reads TGCAGTGCTCATTTTCAGGGGGCCCAGTACTTC. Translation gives CSAHFQGAQYF.

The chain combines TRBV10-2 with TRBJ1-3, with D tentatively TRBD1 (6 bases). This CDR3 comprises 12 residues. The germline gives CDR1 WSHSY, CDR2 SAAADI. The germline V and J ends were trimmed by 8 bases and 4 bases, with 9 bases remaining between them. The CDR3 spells CASLGAGNTIYF. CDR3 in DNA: TGCGCCAGCTTGGGGGCGGGAAACACCATATATTTT.

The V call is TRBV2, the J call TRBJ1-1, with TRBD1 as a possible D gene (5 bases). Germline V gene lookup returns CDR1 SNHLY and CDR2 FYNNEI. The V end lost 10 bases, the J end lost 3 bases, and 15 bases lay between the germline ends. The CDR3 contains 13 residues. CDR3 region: CATTLGLHTEAFF. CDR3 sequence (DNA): TGTGCCACCACTTTGGGACTGCACACTGAAGCTTTCTTT. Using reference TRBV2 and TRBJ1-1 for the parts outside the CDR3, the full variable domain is EPEVTQTPSHQVTQMGQEVILRCVPISNHLYFYWYRQILGQKVEFLVSFYNNEISEKSEIFDDQFSVERPDGSNFTLKIRSTKLEDSAMYFCATTLGLHTEAFFGQGTRLTVV.

The CDR3 region has the DNA TGCGCCAGCAGCCAAGGACAGGCCTCCTACGAGCAGTACTTC. Amino acids: CASSQGQASYEQYF. V gene TRBV4-1 combines with J gene TRBJ2-7; perhaps TRBD1 as D (6 bases). The CDR3 has 14 amino acids. Germline lookup yields CDR1 MGHRA and CDR2 YSYEKL. V was pared by 1 base and J by 0 bases, with 7 bases between.

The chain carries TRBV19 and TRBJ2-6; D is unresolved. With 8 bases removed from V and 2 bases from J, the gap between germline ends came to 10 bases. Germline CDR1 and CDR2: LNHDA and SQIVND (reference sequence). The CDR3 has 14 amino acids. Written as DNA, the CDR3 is TGTGCCAGTTATGGCCCACCTGGGGCCAACGTCCTGACTTTC. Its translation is CASYGPPGANVLTF.

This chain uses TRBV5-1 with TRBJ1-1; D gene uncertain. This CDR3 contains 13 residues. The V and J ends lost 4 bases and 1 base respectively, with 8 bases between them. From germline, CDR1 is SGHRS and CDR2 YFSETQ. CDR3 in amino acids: CASSREGNTEAFF. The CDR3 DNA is TGCGCCAGCAGCCGGGAGGGGAACACTGAAGCTTTCTTT.

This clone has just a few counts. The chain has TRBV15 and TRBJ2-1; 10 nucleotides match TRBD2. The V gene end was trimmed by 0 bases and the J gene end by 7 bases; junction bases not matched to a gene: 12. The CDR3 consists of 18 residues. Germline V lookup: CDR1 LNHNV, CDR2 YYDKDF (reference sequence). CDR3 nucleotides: TGTGCCACCAGCAGAGATATCCCCAGCGGGAGGGCAGGGAATGAGCAGTTCTTC. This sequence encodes CATSRDIPSGRAGNEQFF.

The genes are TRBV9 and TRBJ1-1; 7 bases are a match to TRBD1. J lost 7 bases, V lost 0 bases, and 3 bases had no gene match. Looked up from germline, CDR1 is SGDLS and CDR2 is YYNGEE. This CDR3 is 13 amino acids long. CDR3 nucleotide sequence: TGTGCCAGCAGCGTAGCAGGGGACAGTGAAGCTTTCTTT. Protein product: CASSVAGDSEAFF.

CDR3 DNA sequence: TGCGCCAGCAGCGTCACCGGGACTAGCGGCACAGATACGCAGTATTTT. This sequence encodes CASSVTGTSGTDTQYF. V gene TRBV5-1 combines with J gene TRBJ2-3, with 10 bases identical to TRBD2. Germline V gene data show CDR1 as SGHRS and CDR2 as YFSETQ. CDR3 length: 16 amino acids. After removal of 4 bases from V and 1 base from J, the junction contained 6 bases not matched to a gene.

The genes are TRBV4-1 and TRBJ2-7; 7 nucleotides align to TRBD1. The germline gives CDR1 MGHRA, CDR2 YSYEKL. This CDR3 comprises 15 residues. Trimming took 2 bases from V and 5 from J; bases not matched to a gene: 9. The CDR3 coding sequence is TGCGCCAGCAGCCAAAAGGACAGGATGCAGGACGAGCAGTACTTC. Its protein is CASSQKDRMQDEQYF.

The CDR3, as DNA: TGTGCCAGCAGGGAGGTAATGGTGGCCACAGATACGCAGTATTTT. Its protein product is CASREVMVATDTQYF. This chain joins TRBV2 and TRBJ2-3, with D perhaps TRBD2 (5 bases). With 6 bases removed from V and 2 bases from J, the gap between germline ends came to 15 bases. This CDR3 comprises 15 residues. Germline loops: CDR1 SNHLY, CDR2 FYNNEI.

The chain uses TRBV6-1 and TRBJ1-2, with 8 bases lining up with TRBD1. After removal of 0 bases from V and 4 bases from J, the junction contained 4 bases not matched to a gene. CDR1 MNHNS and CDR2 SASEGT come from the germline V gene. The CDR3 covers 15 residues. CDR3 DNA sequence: TGTGCCAGCAGTGAAGCACGGCAGGGGGCCTATGGCTACACCTTC. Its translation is CASSEARQGAYGYTF.

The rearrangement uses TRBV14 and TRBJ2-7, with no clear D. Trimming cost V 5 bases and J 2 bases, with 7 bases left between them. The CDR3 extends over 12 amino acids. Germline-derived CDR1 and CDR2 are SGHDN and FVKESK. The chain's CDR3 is CASSYGPYEQYF. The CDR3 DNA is TGTGCCAGCAGCTATGGGCCCTACGAGCAGTACTTC.

DNA of the CDR3: TGCGCCAGCGGCCCCGGGGCCAACGTCCTGACTTTC. Its translation is CASGPGANVLTF. The chain couples TRBV10-2 to TRBJ2-6, with unresolved D. The CDR3 runs to 12 residues. Trimming left V 8 bases short and J 4 bases short, with 6 bases between. The germline CDR1 and CDR2 sequences are WSHSY and SAAADI.

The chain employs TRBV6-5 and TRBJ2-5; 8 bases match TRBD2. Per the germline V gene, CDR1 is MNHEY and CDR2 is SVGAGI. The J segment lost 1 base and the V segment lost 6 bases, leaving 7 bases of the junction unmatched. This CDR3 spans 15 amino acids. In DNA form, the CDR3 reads TGTGCCAGCAGGACCCAGAGCGGGAGCCAAGAGACCCAGTACTTC. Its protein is CASRTQSGSQETQYF.

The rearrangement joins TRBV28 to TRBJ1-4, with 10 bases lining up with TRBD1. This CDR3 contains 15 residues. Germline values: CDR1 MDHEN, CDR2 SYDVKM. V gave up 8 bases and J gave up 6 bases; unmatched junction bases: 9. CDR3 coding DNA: TGTGCCAGCTCCGGACCGGGACAGGGGTATGAAAAACTGTTTTTT. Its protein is CASSGPGQGYEKLFF.

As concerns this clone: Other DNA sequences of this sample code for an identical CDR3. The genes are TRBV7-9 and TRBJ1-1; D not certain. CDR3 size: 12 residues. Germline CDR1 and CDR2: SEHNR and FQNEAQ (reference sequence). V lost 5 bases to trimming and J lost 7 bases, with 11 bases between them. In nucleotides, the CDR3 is TGTGCCAGCAGCCTAGTGGGAGTTGAAGCTTTCTTT. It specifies CASSLVGVEAFF.

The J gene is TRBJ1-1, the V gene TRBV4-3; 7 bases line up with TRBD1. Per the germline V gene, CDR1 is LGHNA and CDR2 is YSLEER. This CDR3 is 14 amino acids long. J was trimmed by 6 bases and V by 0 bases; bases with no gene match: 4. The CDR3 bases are TGCGCCAGCAGCCAAGAGAGGGGGCTGGCTGAAGCTTTCTTT. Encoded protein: CASSQERGLAEAFF.

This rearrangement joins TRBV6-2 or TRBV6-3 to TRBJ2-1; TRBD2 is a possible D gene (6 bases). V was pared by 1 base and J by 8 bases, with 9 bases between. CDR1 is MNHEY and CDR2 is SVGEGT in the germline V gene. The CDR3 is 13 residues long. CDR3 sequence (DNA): TGTGCCAGCAGTTACTACGGCGGGGATGAGCAGTTCTTC. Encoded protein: CASSYYGGDEQFF.

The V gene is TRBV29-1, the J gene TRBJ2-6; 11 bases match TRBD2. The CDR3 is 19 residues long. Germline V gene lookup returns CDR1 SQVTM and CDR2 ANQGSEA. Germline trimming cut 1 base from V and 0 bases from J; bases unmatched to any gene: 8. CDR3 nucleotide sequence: TGCAGCGTTGAAGTAACCCTAGCGGGAGGTTCCTCTGGGGCCAACGTCCTGACTTTC. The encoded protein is CSVEVTLAGGSSGANVLTF.

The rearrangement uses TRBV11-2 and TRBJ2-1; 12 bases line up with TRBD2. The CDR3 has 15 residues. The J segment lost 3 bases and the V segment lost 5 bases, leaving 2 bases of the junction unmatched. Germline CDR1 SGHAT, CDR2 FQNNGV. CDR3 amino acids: CASSLLAGGYNEQFF. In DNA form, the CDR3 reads TGTGCCAGCAGCCTACTAGCGGGAGGCTACAATGAGCAGTTCTTC.

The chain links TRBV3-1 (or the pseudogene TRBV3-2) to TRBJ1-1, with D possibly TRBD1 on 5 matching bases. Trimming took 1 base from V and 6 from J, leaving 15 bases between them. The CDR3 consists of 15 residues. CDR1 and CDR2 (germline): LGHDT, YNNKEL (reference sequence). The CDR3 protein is CASSQGGEGTAEAFF. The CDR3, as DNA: TGTGCCAGCAGCCAAGGGGGGGAGGGAACGGCTGAAGCTTTCTTT.

The CDR3 DNA is TGTGCCAGCAGCTTGGCCCCACCGGGACAGGGGGCGCGAGGCTATGGCTACACCTTC. Translating gives CASSLAPPGQGARGYGYTF. The chain has TRBV5-5 and TRBJ1-2, with 12 bases lining up with TRBD1. The CDR3 consists of 19 residues. V shed 0 bases and J 4 bases; nucleotides not matched to a gene: 13. Germline lookup yields CDR1 SGHKS and CDR2 YYEKEE (reference sequence).

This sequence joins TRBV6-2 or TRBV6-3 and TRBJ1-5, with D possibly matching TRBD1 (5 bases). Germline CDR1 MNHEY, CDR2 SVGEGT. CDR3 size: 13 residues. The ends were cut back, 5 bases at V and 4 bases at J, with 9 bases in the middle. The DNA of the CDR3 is TGTGCCAGCAGTGACAGAACTAATCAGCCCCAGCATTTT. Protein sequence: CASSDRTNQPQHF.